This T cell receptor (beta chain) was recorded in a study of STAT5B mutations in CD4+ large granular lymphocyte leukemia. Turning to the study itself: Among healthy donors, a particular HLA allele went with more CDR3 'QG' motifs.

The CDR3 contains 17 residues. V shed 0 bases and J shed 4 bases, with 15 bases lying between them. Germline CDR1 and CDR2: MGHRA and YSYEKL. Under the authors' procedure: Lowest detectable productive clonotype frequency was 2.59 x 10-5. Clones were sequenced by immunoSEQ multiplex PCR, and TCRdb holds only the in-frame ones, with some missing. Clonal size and the V and J genes are those of that table, whereas D and trimming came from the DNA. The top ten clones hold more than 1.5% of a sample with over 45,000 clones, 60% to 75% of them seen once. Whole-study findings and limits: CD4-sorted patient repertoires seemed more clonal than healthy CD4+ repertoires. 8/27 top patient clones versus 2/35 control clones were TRBV06-family.

As to this clone: Its antigen is not known.

The sequence derives from a human donor in good health. Material for sequencing was CD4+ T cells from blood buffy coats. This rearrangement joins TRBV4-1 to TRBJ1-4; the D gene is possibly TRBD1 (5 bases). The CDR3 region is CASSQDRAGLGNEKLFF. CDR3 coding DNA: TGCGCCAGCAGCCAAGATCGGGCGGGGCTTGGTAATGAAAAACTGTTTTTT.